The clone carrying this T cell receptor (beta chain) has ten or more counts. Its antigen is still unknown. Individual cDNA molecules received unique molecular identifiers. TCRdb analysed the 5' RACE reads with MiXCR anew, one entry per CDR3 protein. Of around 27,000 distinct CDR3 sequences listed, 3% to 5% are singletons. The data originate from a study of early T cells in non-severe SARS-CoV-2 infection. Across the whole study: The sequenced material was bulk RNA from unsorted whole blood, and its chains were unpaired. Points from the study as a whole: The matching step, a VDJdb search, favored anti-spike CD8 responses and missed private and CD4 specificities.

The CDR3 is made up of 15 amino acids. V lost 3 bases and J 5 bases, leaving 16 bases between the germline ends. The germline CDR1 and CDR2 sequences are SGHTA and FQGNSA. Source material: whole blood. The V and J genes are TRBV7-2 and TRBJ2-5; D uncertain. This clonotype was obtained from an adult who was a healthcare worker with PCR-confirmed SARS-CoV-2 infection or an uninfected control (not recorded which). The CDR3 coding sequence is TGTGCCAGCAGCTTTACCGACACCTTCAGGGAGACCCAGTACTTC. It yields the protein CASSFTDTFRETQYF.